These 16 T cell receptor beta chains originate from one sample sequenced in a study of T cell clonotyping in hematopoietic cell transplantation. Time point in this sample: recipient sample about 28 days before transplant, after cytoreduction. TCRdb's copy holds only in-frame clones and misses some; the assay was immunoSEQ multiplex PCR. The table includes roughly 30,000 clones, more than 85% detected once. Sequencing was performed on peripheral blood mononuclear cells, taken before stem cell transplant. Receptors were obtained from a man in his forties or fifties with acute myeloid leukemia. Some clones in this sample may be carry-over from other donors' samples.

The genes are TRBV18 and TRBJ1-1; 10 nucleotides line up with TRBD1. Trimming removed 3 bases from V and 7 bases from J; junction bases left unmatched: 17. Germline CDR1 KGHSH, CDR2 LQKENI. There are 18 residues in the CDR3. The CDR3 sequence: CASSPLSGTGVMRGEAFF. In DNA, the CDR3 is TGTGCCAGCTCACCTCTCTCCGGGACAGGGGTTATGCGCGGTGAAGCTTTCTTT.

The sample holds a few counts of this clone. The V and J genes are TRBV5-6 and TRBJ2-7, with 8 bases aligning to TRBD1. Germline V gene sequence: CDR1 SGHDT, CDR2 YYEEEE. The CDR3 consists of 15 residues. The trim removed 4 bases at V and 4 bases at J, leaving 10 bases unmatched. CDR3 nucleotides: TGTGCCAGCAGCCCGTCTCGGACAGGGTCTTACGAGCAGTACTTC. Translated: CASSPSRTGSYEQYF.

The CDR3 DNA follows: TGTGCCAGCAGCTCAAGGGGAGTAATCTACGAGCAGTACTTC. This sequence encodes CASSSRGVIYEQYF. V is TRBV27 and J is TRBJ2-7; D may match TRBD1 or TRBD2 (5 bases each). CDR1 MNHEY and CDR2 SMNVEV come from the germline V gene (reference sequence). There are 14 residues in the CDR3. V dropped 6 bases and J dropped 3 bases, with 15 bases sitting between them.

This chain connects TRBV19 to TRBJ2-1, with no clear D. With 5 bases removed from V and 0 bases from J, the gap between germline ends came to 8 bases. This CDR3 contains 14 residues. Germline V gives CDR1 LNHDA, CDR2 SQIVND (reference sequence). CDR3 sequence reads: CASSVGPSYNEQFF. CDR3 bases: TGTGCCAGTAGTGTCGGGCCCTCCTACAATGAGCAGTTCTTC.

This chain connects TRBV7-9 to TRBJ1-1, with D maybe TRBD1 (6 bases). Per germline, CDR1 SEHNR and CDR2 FQNEAQ (reference sequence). V was pared by 8 bases and J by 5 bases, with 21 bases between. The length of the CDR3 is 15 residues. CDR3: CASDLSTGRRTEAFF. For the CDR3, the DNA is TGTGCCAGCGATTTGAGTACAGGGAGGAGGACTGAAGCTTTCTTT.

The V and J genes are TRBV4-3 and TRBJ1-3; TRBD1 matches 7 bases. The trim removed 2 bases at V and 12 bases at J, leaving 10 bases unmatched. The CDR3 is made up of 14 amino acids. Germline values: CDR1 LGHNA, CDR2 YSLEER. The CDR3 is CASSQNGGTAGIYF. DNA of the CDR3: TGCGCCAGCAGCCAAAATGGGGGGACAGCGGGCATATATTTT.

This chain joins TRBV5-8 and TRBJ1-5; D gene unclear. This CDR3 spans 14 amino acids. The germline CDR1 and CDR2 sequences are SGHTS and YDEGEE. Trimming left V 6 bases short and J 7 bases short, with 17 bases between. CDR3 sequence: CASNRPYSQQPQHF. Written as DNA, the CDR3 is TGTGCCAGCAACCGACCCTATTCACAGCAGCCCCAGCATTTT.

The chain is built from TRBV5-5 and TRBJ2-7; D is undetermined. The V and J ends lost 4 bases and 2 bases respectively, with 4 bases between them. The CDR3 covers 11 residues. Looked up from germline, CDR1 is SGHKS and CDR2 is YYEKEE (reference sequence). This chain's CDR3 is CASSPAYEQYF. Written as DNA, the CDR3 is TGTGCCAGCAGCCCTGCCTACGAGCAGTACTTC.

This chain uses TRBV5-1 with TRBJ1-1; 11 positions agree with TRBD1. Germline V gene lookup returns CDR1 SGHRS and CDR2 YFSETQ. This CDR3 region has 15 residues. After removal of 3 bases from V and 2 bases from J, the junction contained 3 bases not matched to a gene. The CDR3 DNA sequence: TGCGCCAGCAGCTCTGGGACAGGGGGAAACACTGAAGCTTTCTTT. This translates into CASSSGTGGNTEAFF. The full variable domain, with the rest looked up from reference TRBV5-1 and TRBJ1-1, is KAGVTQTPRYLIKTRGQQVTLSCSPISGHRSVSWYQQTPGQGLQFLFEYFSETQRNKGNFPGRFSGRQFSNSRSEMNVSTLELGDSALYLCASSSGTGGNTEAFFGQGTRLTVV.

The V and J genes are TRBV7-8 and TRBJ2-5; possibly TRBD2 for D (6 bases). The ends were cut back, 4 bases at V and 5 bases at J, with 20 bases in the middle. This CDR3 is built from 16 residues. Germline V gene data show CDR1 as SGHVS and CDR2 as FQNEAQ. CDR3: CASSSPRGWTSETQYF. For the CDR3, the DNA is TGTGCCAGCAGCTCTCCCCGGGGGTGGACATCCGAGACCCAGTACTTC.

V gene TRBV7-8 combines with J gene TRBJ1-3; TRBD1 is a possible D gene (6 bases). Germline V CDR1 and CDR2: SGHVS, FQNEAQ. Trimming stripped 2 bases from V and 1 base from J, with 6 bases between. This CDR3 has 14 amino acids. CDR3 DNA sequence: TGTGCCAGCAGCTTAAGGGGGTCTGGAAACACCATATATTTT. It encodes CASSLRGSGNTIYF.

This clone appeared a single time. The chain couples TRBV19 to TRBJ2-3; TRBD1 aligns across 10 bases. The CDR3 extends over 15 amino acids. Germline lookup yields CDR1 LNHDA and CDR2 SQIVND (reference sequence). The V segment lost 7 bases and the J segment 4 bases; nucleotides outside the gene matches: 8. The CDR3 DNA reads TGTGCCAGTACCCCAGGGGGGACAGGGGCAGATACGCAGTATTTT. Translated, it gives CASTPGGTGADTQYF.

The gene calls are TRBV9 and TRBJ1-2, with D unresolved. CDR1 is SGDLS and CDR2 is YYNGEE in the germline V gene. The CDR3 loop spans 14 amino acids. Between the trimmed V and J ends, which lost 0 bases and 2 bases, there was a span of 8 bases. The CDR3 DNA sequence: TGTGCCAGCAGCGTAGCGGGAGGGAACTATGGCTACACCTTC. Translating gives CASSVAGGNYGYTF.

This chain uses TRBV28 with TRBJ1-4, with D perhaps matching TRBD1 (5 bases). The CDR3 is made up of 16 amino acids. V lost 8 bases to trimming and J lost 4 bases, with 20 bases between them. The germline gives CDR1 MDHEN, CDR2 SYDVKM. The CDR3 nucleotides read TGTGCCAGCGGGGCCTCCGGACGGCAGTTTAATGAAAAACTGTTTTTT. Encoded protein: CASGASGRQFNEKLFF.

The chain has TRBV19 and TRBJ1-2; 12 nucleotides line up with TRBD1. V was pared by 4 bases and J by 7 bases, with 7 bases of the junction left unmatched. CDR3 length: 15 amino acids. The germline CDR1 and CDR2 sequences are LNHDA and SQIVND (reference sequence). CDR3 region: CASSKGDRGHAGYTF. The CDR3, as DNA: TGTGCCAGTAGTAAGGGGGACAGGGGGCATGCTGGCTACACCTTC. The full variable domain, with the rest looked up from reference TRBV19 and TRBJ1-2, is DGGITQSPKYLFRKEGQNVTLSCEQNLNHDAMYWYRQDPGQGLRLIYYSQIVNDFQKGDIAEGYSVSREKKESFPLTVTSAQKNPTAFYLCASSKGDRGHAGYTFGSGTRLTVV.

The rearrangement joins TRBV29-1 to TRBJ2-2, with D hard to call. The CDR3 runs to 14 residues. Between the trimmed V and J ends, which lost 4 bases and 0 bases, there was a span of 9 bases. CDR1 is SQVTM and CDR2 is ANQGSEA in the germline V gene. CDR3 in amino acids: CSVGKAANTGELFF. DNA of the CDR3: TGCAGCGTTGGTAAGGCGGCGAACACCGGGGAGCTGTTTTTT.